What follows are 2 T cell receptor beta chains derived from one specimen sequenced in a study of blood T cells in healthy people across ages. The use of a sample-barcoded 5' primer and a J-beta primer mix characterized a second PCR of about 7 to 12 cycles. MiXCR, run by TCRdb on the 5' RACE reads, gives a single entry per CDR3 protein. Of some 1,800,000 distinct CDR3 sequences in the sample, about two fifths are singletons; the top ten hold roughly 23%. Sequencing used blood. The receptors were sampled from a human donor in good health.

This clonotype has more than one count but fewer than ten. V and J are TRBV5-1 and TRBJ1-1; tentatively, D is TRBD1 (6 bases). This CDR3 spans 14 amino acids. Germline assignment: CDR1 SGHRS and CDR2 YFSETQ. The V and J ends lost 0 bases and 11 bases respectively, with 17 bases between them. CDR3 sequence reads: CASSLDIGTSDAFF. In nucleotides, the CDR3 is TGCGCCAGCAGCTTGGACATAGGGACAAGTGACGCTTTCTTT. Full variable domain (remainder filled in from reference TRBV5-1 and TRBJ1-1): KAGVTQTPRYLIKTRGQQVTLSCSPISGHRSVSWYQQTPGQGLQFLFEYFSETQRNKGNFPGRFSGRQFSNSRSEMNVSTLELGDSALYLCASSLDIGTSDAFFGQGTRLTVV.

The J gene is TRBJ1-2, the V gene TRBV3-1; 7 nucleotides agree with TRBD1. V lost 0 bases, J lost 0 bases, and 4 bases stayed unmatched. The germline CDR1 and CDR2 sequences are LGHDT and YNNKEL (reference sequence). The CDR3 has 16 amino acids. CDR3 loop: CASSQERQGANYGYTF. CDR3 DNA: TGTGCCAGCAGCCAAGAACGGCAGGGGGCTAACTATGGCTACACCTTC.